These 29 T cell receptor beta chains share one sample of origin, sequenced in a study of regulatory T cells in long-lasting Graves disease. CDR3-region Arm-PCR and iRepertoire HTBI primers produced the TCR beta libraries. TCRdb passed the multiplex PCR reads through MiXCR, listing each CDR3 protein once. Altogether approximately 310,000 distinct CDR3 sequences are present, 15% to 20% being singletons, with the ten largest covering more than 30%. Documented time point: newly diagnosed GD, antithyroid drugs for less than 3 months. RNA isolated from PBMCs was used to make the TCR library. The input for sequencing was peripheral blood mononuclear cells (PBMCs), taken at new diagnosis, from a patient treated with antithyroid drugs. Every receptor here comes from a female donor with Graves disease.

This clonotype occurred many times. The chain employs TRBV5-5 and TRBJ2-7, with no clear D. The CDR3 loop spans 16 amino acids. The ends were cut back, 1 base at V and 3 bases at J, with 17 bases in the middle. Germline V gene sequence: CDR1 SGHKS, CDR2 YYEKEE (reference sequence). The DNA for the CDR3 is TGTGCCAGCAGCTTGACCCAAACCACGTCAGTCTACGAGCAGTACTTC. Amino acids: CASSLTQTTSVYEQYF.

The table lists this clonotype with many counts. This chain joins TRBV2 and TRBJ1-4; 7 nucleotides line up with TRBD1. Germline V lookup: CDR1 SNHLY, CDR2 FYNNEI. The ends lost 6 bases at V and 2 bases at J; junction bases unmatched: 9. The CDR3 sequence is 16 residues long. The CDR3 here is CASSSTGDQTNEKLFF. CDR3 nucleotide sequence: TGTGCCAGCAGCTCCACAGGGGATCAGACTAATGAAAAACTGTTTTTT.

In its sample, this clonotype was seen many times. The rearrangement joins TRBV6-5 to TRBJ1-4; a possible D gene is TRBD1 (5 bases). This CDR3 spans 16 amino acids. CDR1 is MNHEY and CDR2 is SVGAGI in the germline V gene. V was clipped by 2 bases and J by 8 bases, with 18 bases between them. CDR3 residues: CASSYGGDLLKEKLFF. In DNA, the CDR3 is TGTGCCAGCAGTTACGGGGGGGACCTCTTGAAGGAAAAACTGTTTTTT.

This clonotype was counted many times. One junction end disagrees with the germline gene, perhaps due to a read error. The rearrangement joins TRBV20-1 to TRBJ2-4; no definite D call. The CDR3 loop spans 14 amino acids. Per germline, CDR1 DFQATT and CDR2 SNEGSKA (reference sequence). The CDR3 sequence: CSARVPTEVAETIF. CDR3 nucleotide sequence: TGCAGTGCTAGAGTCCCTACGGAAGTAGCAGAGACGATCTTC.

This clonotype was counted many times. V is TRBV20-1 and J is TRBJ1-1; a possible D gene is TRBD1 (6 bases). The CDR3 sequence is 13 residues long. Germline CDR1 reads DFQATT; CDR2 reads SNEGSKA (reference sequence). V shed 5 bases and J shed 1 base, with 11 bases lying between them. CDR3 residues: CSAWDIRNTEAFF. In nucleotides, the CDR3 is TGCAGTGCTTGGGACATACGGAACACTGAAGCTTTCTTT.

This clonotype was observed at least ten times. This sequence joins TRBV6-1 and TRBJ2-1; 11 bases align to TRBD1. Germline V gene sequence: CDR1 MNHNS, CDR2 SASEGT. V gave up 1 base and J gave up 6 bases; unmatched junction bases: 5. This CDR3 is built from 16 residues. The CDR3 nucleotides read TGTGCCAGCAGTGAAGGGACCGGGACAGGGGGCAATGAGCAGTTCTTC. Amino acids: CASSEGTGTGGNEQFF.

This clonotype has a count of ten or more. This chain's CDR3 is CAVRGANEQFF. The CDR3, as DNA: TGTGCTGTCCGCGGAGCGAATGAGCAGTTCTTC. This chain connects TRBV7-9 to TRBJ2-1; D uncertain. Germline assignment: CDR1 SEHNR and CDR2 FQNEAQ (reference sequence). The length of the CDR3 is 11 residues.

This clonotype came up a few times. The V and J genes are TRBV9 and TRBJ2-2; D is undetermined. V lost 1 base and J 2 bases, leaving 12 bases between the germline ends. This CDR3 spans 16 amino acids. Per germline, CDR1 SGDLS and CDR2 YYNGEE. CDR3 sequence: CASSVKASSNTGELFF. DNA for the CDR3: TGTGCCAGCAGCGTAAAAGCGTCTTCTAACACCGGGGAGCTGTTTTTT.

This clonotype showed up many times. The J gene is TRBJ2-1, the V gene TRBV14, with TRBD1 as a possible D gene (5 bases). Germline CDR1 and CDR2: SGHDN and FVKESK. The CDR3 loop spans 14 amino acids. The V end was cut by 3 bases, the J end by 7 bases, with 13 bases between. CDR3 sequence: CASSQYRRTNEQFF. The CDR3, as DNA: TGTGCCAGCAGCCAGTACCGAAGGACAAATGAGCAGTTCTTC.

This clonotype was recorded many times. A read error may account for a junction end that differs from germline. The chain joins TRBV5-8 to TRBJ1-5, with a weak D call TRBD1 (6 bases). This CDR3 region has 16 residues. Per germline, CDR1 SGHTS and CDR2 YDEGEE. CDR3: CASSSGHRNSNQPRHF. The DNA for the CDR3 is TGTGCCAGCAGCTCGGGACACCGGAATAGCAATCAGCCCCGGCATTTT.

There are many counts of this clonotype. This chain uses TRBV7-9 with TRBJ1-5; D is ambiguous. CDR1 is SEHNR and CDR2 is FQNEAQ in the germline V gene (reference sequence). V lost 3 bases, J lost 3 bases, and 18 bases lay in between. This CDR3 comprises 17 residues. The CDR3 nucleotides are TGTGCCAGCAGCTTCGGCAGTTCTGGAGGGAACAATCAGCCCCAGCATTTT. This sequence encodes CASSFGSSGGNNQPQHF.

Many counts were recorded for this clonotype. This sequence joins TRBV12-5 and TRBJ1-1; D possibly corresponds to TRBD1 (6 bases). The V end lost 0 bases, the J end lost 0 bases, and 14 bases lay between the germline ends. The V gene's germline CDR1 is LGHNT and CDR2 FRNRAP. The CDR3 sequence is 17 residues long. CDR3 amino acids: CASGLVIGQPMNTEAFF. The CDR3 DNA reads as TGTGCTAGTGGTTTGGTAATAGGACAGCCCATGAACACTGAAGCTTTCTTT.

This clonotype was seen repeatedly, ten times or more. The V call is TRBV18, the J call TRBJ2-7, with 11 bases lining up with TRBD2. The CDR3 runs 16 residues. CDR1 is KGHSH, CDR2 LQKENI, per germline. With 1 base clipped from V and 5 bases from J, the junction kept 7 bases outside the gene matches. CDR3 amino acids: CASSPLSLAGGDEQYF. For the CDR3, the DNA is TGTGCCAGCTCACCACTCAGTCTAGCGGGAGGTGACGAGCAGTACTTC.

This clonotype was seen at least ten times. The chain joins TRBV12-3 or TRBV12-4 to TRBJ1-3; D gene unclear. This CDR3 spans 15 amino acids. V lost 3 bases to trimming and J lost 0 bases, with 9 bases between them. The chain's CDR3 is CASSLGGFSGNTIYF. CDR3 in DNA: TGTGCCAGCAGTTTGGGAGGCTTCTCTGGAAACACCATATATTTT.

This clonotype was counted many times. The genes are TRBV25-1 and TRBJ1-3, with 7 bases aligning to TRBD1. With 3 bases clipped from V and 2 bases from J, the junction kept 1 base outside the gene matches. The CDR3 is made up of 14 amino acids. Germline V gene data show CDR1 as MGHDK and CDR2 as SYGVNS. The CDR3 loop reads CASSDQGAGNTIYF. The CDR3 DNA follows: TGTGCCAGCAGTGACCAGGGGGCTGGAAACACCATATATTTT.

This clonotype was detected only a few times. The CDR3 sequence is CASGSGQGLEEQFF. CDR3 DNA: TGTGCTAGTGGATCTGGACAGGGTCTCGAGGAGCAGTTCTTC. J is TRBJ2-1 and V is TRBV12-5, with TRBD1 identical over 8 bases. The length of the CDR3 is 14 residues. V dropped 6 bases and J dropped 10; count of bases not matched to a gene: 11. Germline lookup yields CDR1 LGHNT and CDR2 FRNRAP.

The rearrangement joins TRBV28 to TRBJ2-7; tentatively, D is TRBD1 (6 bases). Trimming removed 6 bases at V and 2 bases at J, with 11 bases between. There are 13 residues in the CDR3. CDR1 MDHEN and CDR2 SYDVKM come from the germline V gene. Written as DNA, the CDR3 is TGTGCCAGCAGCCGCCCAGGGGCCTACGAGCAGTACTTC. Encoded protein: CASSRPGAYEQYF. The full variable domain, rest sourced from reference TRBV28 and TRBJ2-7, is DVKVTQSSRYLVKRTGEKVFLECVQDMDHENMFWYRQDPGLGLRLIYFSYDVKMKEKGDIPEGYSVSREKKERFSLILESASTNQTSMYLCASSRPGAYEQYFGPGTRLTVT.

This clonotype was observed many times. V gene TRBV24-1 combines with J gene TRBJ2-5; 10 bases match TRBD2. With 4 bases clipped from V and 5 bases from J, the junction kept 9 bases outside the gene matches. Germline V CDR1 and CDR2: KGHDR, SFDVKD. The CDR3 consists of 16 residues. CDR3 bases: TGTGCCACCAGTGACAATATAGCGGGAGGTAGGGAGACCCAGTACTTC. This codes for CATSDNIAGGRETQYF.

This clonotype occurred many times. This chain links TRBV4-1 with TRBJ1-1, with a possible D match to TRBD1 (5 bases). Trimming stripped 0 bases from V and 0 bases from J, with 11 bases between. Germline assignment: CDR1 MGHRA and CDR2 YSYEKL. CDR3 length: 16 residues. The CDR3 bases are TGCGCCAGCAGCCAAGATAGACAGCTCATGAACACTGAAGCTTTCTTT. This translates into CASSQDRQLMNTEAFF.

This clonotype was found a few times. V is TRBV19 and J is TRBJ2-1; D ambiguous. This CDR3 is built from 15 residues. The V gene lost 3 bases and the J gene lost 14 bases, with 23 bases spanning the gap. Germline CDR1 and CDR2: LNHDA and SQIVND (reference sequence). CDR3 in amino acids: CASSIDGPGLVEKFF. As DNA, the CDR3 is TGTGCCAGTAGTATCGATGGCCCTGGGCTAGTCGAAAAGTTCTTC.

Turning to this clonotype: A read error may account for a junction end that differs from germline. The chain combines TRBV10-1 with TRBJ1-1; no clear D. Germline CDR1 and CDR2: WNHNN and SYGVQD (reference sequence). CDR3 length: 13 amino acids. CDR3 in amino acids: CAAAGKSNTEAFF. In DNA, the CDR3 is TGTGCCGCTGCTGGGAAATCGAACACTGAAGCTTTCTTT.

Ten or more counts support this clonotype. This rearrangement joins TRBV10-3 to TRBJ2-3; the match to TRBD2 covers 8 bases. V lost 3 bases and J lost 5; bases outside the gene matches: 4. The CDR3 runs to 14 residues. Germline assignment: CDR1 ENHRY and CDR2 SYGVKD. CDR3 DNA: TGTGCCATCAGTGACGGGCTAGCGGGAGATACGCAGTATTTT. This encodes CAISDGLAGDTQYF.

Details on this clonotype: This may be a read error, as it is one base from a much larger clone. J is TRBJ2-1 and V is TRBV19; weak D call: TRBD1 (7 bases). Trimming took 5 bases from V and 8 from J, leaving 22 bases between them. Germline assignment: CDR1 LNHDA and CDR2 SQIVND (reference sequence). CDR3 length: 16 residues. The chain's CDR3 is CASSSRGAGGGYEQFF. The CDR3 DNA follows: TGTGCCAGTAGTTCGAGGGGGGCAGGGGGTGGCTATGAGCAGTTCTTC.

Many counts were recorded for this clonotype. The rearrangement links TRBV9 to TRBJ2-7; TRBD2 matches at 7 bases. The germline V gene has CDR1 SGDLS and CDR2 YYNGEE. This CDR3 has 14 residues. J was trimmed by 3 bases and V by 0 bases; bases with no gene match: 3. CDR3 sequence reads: CASSVDPSGYEQYF. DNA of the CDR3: TGTGCCAGCAGCGTAGATCCTAGCGGCTACGAGCAGTACTTC.

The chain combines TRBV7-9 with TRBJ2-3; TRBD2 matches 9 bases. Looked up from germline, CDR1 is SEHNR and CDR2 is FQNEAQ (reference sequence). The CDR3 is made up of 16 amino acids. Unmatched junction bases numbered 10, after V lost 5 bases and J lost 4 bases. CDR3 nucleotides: TGTGCCAGCAGCCGCCTGACTTGCGGGAGGGCAGATACGCAGTATTTT. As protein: CASSRLTCGRADTQYF.

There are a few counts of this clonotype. The CDR3 reads CASTPGLAGGRSTDTQYF. The CDR3 DNA reads TGTGCCAGTACTCCCGGACTAGCGGGAGGACGAAGCACAGATACGCAGTATTTT. This chain joins TRBV19 and TRBJ2-3; 14 nucleotides match TRBD2. From germline, CDR1 is LNHDA and CDR2 SQIVND (reference sequence). Trimming at V came to 7 bases and at J to 0 bases, leaving 9 bases not matched to a gene. This CDR3 has 18 residues.

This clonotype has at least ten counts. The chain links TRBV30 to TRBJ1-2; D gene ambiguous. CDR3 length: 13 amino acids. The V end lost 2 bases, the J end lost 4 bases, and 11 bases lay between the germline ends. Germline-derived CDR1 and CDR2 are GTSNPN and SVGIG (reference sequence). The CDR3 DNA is TGTGCCTGGAGTCCAGCCGACGTCTATGGCTACACCTTC. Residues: CAWSPADVYGYTF.

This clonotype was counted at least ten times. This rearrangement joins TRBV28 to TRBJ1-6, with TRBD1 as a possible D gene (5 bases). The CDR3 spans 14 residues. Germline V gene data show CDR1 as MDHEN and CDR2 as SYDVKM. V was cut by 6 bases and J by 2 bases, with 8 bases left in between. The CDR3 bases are TGTGCCAGCAGCCCGACAGCCTATAATTCACCCCTCCACTTT. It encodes CASSPTAYNSPLHF.

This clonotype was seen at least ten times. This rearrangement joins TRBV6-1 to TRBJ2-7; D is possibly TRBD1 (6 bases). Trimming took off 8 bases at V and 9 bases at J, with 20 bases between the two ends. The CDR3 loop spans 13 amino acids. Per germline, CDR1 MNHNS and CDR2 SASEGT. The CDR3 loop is CASDDATGGAQYF. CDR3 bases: TGTGCCAGCGACGATGCGACAGGAGGCGCGCAGTACTTC.